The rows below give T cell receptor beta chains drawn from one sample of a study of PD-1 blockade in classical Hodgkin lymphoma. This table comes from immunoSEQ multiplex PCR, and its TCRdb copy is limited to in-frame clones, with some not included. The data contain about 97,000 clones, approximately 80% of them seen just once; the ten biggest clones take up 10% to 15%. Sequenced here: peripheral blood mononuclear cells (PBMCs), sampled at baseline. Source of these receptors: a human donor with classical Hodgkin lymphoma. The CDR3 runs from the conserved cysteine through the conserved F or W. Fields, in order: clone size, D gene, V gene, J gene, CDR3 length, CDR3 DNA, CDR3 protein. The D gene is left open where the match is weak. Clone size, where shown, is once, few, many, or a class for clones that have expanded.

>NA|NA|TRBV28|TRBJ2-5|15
TGTGCCAGCAGTTTATTGACAGGCCTCGAGGAGACCCAGTACTTC
CASSLLTGLEETQYF
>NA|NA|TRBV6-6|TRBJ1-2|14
TGTGCCAGCAGTTACTCGAGGGGGGTTAGTGGCTACACCTTC
CASSYSRGVSGYTF
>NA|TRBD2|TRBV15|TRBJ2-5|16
TGTGCCACCAGCAGATGGGGAGGGTTGGTACAAGAGACCCAGTACTTC
CATSRWGGLVQETQYF
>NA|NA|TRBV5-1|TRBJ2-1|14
TGCGCCAGCAGCTTGGCGGGGACTGACAATGAGCAGTTCTTC
CASSLAGTDNEQFF
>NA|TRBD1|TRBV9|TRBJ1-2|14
TGTGCCAGCAGCGCGTTACAGGGGAACAGCGGCTACACCTTC
CASSALQGNSGYTF
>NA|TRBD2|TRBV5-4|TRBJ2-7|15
TGTGCCAGCAGCTTGGGACTAGCGGAGGTCTACGAGCAGTACTTC
CASSLGLAEVYEQYF
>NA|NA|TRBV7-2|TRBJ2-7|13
TGTGCCAGCAGCTACCGACTGGTTCGAGAGCAGTACTTC
CASSYRLVREQYF
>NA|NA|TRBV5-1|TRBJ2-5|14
TGCGCCAGCAGCTTGAAGTGGGGTGGAGAGACCCAGTACTTC
CASSLKWGGETQYF
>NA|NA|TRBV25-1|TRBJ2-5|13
TGTGCCAGCAGTGAACTGGGTGAAGAGACCCAGTACTTC
CASSELGEETQYF
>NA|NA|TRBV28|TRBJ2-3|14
TGTGCCAGCAGAAGCGGCCCTAGCACAGATACGCAGTATTTT
CASRSGPSTDTQYF
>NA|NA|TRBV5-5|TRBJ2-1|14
TGTGCCAGCAGCTTGGGACAGTTATACAATGAGCAGTTCTTC
CASSLGQLYNEQFF
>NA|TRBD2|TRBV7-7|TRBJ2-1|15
TGTGCCAGCAGCCTCTGGACTAGCGGGAGCAATGAGCAGTTCTTC
CASSLWTSGSNEQFF
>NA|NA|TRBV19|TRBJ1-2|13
TGTGCCAGTAGTGTGACACAGGGATTTGACTACACCTTC
CASSVTQGFDYTF
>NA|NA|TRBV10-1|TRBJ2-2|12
TGCGCCAGCAGCAGGGATGCCGGGGAGCTGTTTTTT
CASSRDAGELFF
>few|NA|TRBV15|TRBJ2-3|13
TGTGCCACCAGCAGGCCGGGCCCAGATACGCAGTATTTT
CATSRPGPDTQYF
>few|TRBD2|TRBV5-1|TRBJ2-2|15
TGCGCCAGCAGCATGGCGGGACTAGCGACCGGGGAGCTGTTTTTT
CASSMAGLATGELFF
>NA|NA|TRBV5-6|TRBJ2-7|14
TGTGCCAGCAGCGACAAGGGGTTGATCTACGAGCAGTACTTC
CASSDKGLIYEQYF
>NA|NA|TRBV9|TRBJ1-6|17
TGTGCCAGCAGCCCCGAGCCAGCTAGGGGAGTTAATTCACCCCTCCACTTT
CASSPEPARGVNSPLHF
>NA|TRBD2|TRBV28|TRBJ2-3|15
TGTGCCAGCAGCTCCGGAAAAGCGGGGGGAGATACGCAGTATTTT
CASSSGKAGGDTQYF
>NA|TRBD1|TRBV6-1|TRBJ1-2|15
TGTGCCAGCAGTGAGACCCGGGGGACAGGGGATGGCTACACCTTC
CASSETRGTGDGYTF
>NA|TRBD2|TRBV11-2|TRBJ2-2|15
TGTGCCAGCAGCTTAGCTAGCGGAAACACCGGGGAGCTGTTTTTT
CASSLASGNTGELFF
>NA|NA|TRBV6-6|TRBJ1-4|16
TGTGCCAGCAGTCCGACAGTTCTGGGGACTAATGAAAAACTGTTTTTT
CASSPTVLGTNEKLFF
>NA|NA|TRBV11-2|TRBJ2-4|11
TGTGCCAGCAGCTTAGACAGCATTCAGTACTTC
CASSLDSIQYF
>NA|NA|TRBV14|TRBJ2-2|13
TGTGCCAGCAGCCAAGCTGTGGGGGGGGAGCTGTTTTTT
CASSQAVGGELFF
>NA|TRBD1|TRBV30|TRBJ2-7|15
TGTGCCTGGAGTGTACCAGGGGGAACGACCTACGAGCAGTACTTC
CAWSVPGGTTYEQYF
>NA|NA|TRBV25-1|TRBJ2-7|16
TGTGCCAGCACGGGGGGCAGTTCCCTTTTCTCCTACGAGCAGTACTTC
CASTGGSSLFSYEQYF